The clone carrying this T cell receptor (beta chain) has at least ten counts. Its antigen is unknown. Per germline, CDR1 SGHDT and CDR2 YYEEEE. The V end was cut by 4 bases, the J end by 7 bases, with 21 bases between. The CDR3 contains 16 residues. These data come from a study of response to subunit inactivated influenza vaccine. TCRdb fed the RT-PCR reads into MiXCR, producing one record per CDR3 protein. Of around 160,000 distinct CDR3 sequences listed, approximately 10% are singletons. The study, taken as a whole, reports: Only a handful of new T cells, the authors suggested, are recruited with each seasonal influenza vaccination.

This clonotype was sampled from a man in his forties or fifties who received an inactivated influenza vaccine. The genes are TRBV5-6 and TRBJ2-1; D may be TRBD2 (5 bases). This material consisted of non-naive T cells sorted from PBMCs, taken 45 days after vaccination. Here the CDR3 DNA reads TGTGCCAGCAGCGGGATACCCGACGGGGTGAGGAATGAGCAGTTCTTC. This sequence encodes CASSGIPDGVRNEQFF.